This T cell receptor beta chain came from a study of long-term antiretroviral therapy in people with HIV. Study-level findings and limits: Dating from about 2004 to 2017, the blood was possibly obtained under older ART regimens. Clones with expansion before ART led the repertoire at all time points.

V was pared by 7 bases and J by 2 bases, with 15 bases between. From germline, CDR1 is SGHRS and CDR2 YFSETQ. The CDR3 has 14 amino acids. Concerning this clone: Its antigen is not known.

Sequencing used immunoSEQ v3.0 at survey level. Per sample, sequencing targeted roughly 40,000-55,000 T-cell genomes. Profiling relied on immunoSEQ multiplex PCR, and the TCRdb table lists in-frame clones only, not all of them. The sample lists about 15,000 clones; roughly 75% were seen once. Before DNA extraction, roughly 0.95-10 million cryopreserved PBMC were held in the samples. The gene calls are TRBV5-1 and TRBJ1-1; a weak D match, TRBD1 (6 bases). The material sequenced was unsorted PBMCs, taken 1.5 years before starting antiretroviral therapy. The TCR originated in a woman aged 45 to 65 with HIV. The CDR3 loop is CASASGGLNTEAFF. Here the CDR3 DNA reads TGCGCCAGCGCCTCGGGGGGGCTCAACACTGAAGCTTTCTTT.